A single sample gave rise to the 9 T cell receptor beta chains below, sequenced in a study of blood T cell repertoires in COVID-19. This table comes from immunoSEQ multiplex PCR, and its TCRdb copy is limited to in-frame clones, with some not included. Of over 30,000 clones in the sample, around nine tenths are singletons; the top ten hold about 61%. The specimen sequenced was peripheral blood. These receptor sequences come from a man between 65 and 85 years old with acute or convalescent COVID-19.

J is TRBJ1-2 and V is TRBV25-1; D unclear. Trimming took off 5 bases at V and 7 bases at J, with 8 bases between the two ends. The CDR3 sequence is 11 residues long. CDR1 and CDR2 from the germline V gene are MGHDK and SYGVNS. The DNA of the CDR3 is TGTGCCAGCAGTCGGGAAGTTGGCTACACCTTC. This translates into CASSREVGYTF.

V and J are TRBV29-1 and TRBJ1-1, with TRBD1 identical over 9 bases. The J segment lost 0 bases and the V segment lost 7 bases, leaving 3 bases of the junction unmatched. Per germline, CDR1 SQVTM and CDR2 ANQGSEA. This CDR3 has 13 residues. For the CDR3, the DNA is TGCAGCGCGGGACAGGGAGTGAACACTGAAGCTTTCTTT. Its protein product is CSAGQGVNTEAFF.

J is TRBJ1-2 and V is TRBV6-6, with TRBD1 as a possible D gene (6 bases). Deletions cut 5 bases from V and 7 bases from J, with 11 bases between. Germline loops: CDR1 MNHNY, CDR2 SVGAGI (reference sequence). The CDR3 runs to 12 residues. The CDR3 loop reads CASSHEGVGYTF. The DNA of the CDR3 is TGTGCCAGCAGTCACGAGGGGGTTGGCTACACCTTC.

This clone was counted once. The chain links TRBV19 to TRBJ2-1; D is perhaps TRBD1 (8 bases). V lost 5 bases, J lost 7 bases, and 18 bases lay in between. Germline loops: CDR1 LNHDA, CDR2 SQIVND (reference sequence). CDR3 length: 15 amino acids. The CDR3 loop is CASSDRHRGGNEQFF. The DNA for the CDR3 is TGTGCCAGTAGTGACCGGCACAGGGGGGGGAATGAGCAGTTCTTC.

V is TRBV5-6 and J is TRBJ2-5, with TRBD1 matching over 7 bases. Germline assignment: CDR1 SGHDT and CDR2 YYEEEE. CDR3 size: 14 residues. The trim removed 4 bases at V and 4 bases at J, leaving 7 bases unmatched. In DNA form, the CDR3 reads TGTGCCAGCAGCCCTATGACAGGGCGAGAGACCCAGTACTTC. Residues: CASSPMTGRETQYF.

The J gene is TRBJ1-2, the V gene TRBV7-3, with D perhaps TRBD1 (5 bases). Germline-derived CDR1 and CDR2 are SGHTA and FQGTGA. The V and J ends lost 5 bases and 8 bases respectively, with 15 bases between them. The CDR3 is made up of 13 amino acids. CDR3 residues: CASSMDNSGGYTF. The CDR3 DNA is TGTGCCAGCAGCATGGACAATAGCGGAGGCTACACCTTC.

V gene TRBV12-3 or TRBV12-4 combines with J gene TRBJ2-3; D is undetermined. Trimming took off 6 bases at V and 0 bases at J, with 4 bases between the two ends. This CDR3 contains 12 residues. The CDR3 is CASSTSTDTQYF. The CDR3 coding sequence is TGTGCCAGCAGCACAAGCACAGATACGCAGTATTTT.

CDR3 in DNA: TGTGCCAGTAGTACGAGCTCCTACAATGAGCAGTTCTTC. It codes for CASSTSSYNEQFF. The chain carries TRBV19 and TRBJ2-1; the D is unclear. The CDR3 is made up of 13 amino acids. Trimming took 4 bases from V and 0 from J, leaving 4 bases between them. The V gene's germline CDR1 is LNHDA and CDR2 SQIVND (reference sequence).

The chain joins TRBV6-6 to TRBJ2-7; D is perhaps TRBD1 (6 bases). The germline V gene encodes CDR1 MNHNY and CDR2 SVGAGI (reference sequence). The CDR3 length is 13 residues. V lost 8 bases to trimming and J lost 5 bases, with 16 bases between them. CDR3 residues: CASGPVDRDEQYF. CDR3 bases: TGTGCCAGCGGACCTGTGGACAGAGACGAGCAGTACTTC.